The 9 T cell receptor beta chains presented below share a single source sample, sequenced in a study of response to subunit inactivated influenza vaccine. TCRdb re-analysed the RT-PCR reads in MiXCR, keeping a single row per CDR3 protein. The data hold 150,000 or so distinct CDR3 sequences, with approximately 10% observed a single time. Sequenced here: non-naive T cells sorted from PBMCs, sampled 35 to 45 days after vaccination. These receptors originate from a man aged 45-60 years who received an inactivated influenza vaccine.

This chain connects TRBV18 to TRBJ2-1; tentative D call: TRBD2 (6 bases). CDR3 length equals 13 residues. Per germline, CDR1 KGHSH and CDR2 LQKENI. V was trimmed by 6 bases and J by 7 bases, leaving 13 bases between them. The CDR3: CASSPGTSNEQFF. CDR3 nucleotide sequence: TGTGCCAGCTCTCCCGGGACTTCGAATGAGCAGTTCTTC.

This clonotype showed up just a few times. The chain uses TRBV20-1 and TRBJ2-7; D may match TRBD1 or TRBD2 (5 bases each). This CDR3 contains 14 residues. Germline CDR1 reads DFQATT; CDR2 reads SNEGSKA (reference sequence). V lost 5 bases and J lost 3, with 17 bases in between. CDR3 loop: CSAGRQGRDYEQYF. The CDR3 bases are TGCAGTGCTGGACGGCAGGGTCGGGACTACGAGCAGTACTTC.

The chain uses TRBV6-1 and TRBJ1-1; 10 positions agree with TRBD1. CDR1 is MNHNS, CDR2 SASEGT, per germline. The CDR3 extends over 15 amino acids. The V segment lost 3 bases and the J segment 3 bases; nucleotides outside the gene matches: 4. The CDR3 DNA sequence: TGTGCCAGCAGTGATGGACAGGGGGGGTACACTGAAGCTTTCTTT. Translated: CASSDGQGGYTEAFF.

The CDR3 loop is CASSLSRDVGYTF. DNA of the CDR3: TGTGCCAGCTCACTCTCACGGGACGTCGGCTACACCTTC. The chain uses TRBV18 and TRBJ1-2, with TRBD1 as a possible D gene (5 bases). The CDR3 is made up of 13 amino acids. V lost 4 bases to trimming and J lost 8 bases, with 14 bases between them. Per germline, CDR1 KGHSH and CDR2 LQKENI. Based on the CDR3 plus reference TRBV18 and TRBJ1-2, the full variable domain is NAGVMQNPRHLVRRRGQEARLRCSPMKGHSHVYWYRQLPEEGLKFMVYLQKENIIDESGMPKERFSAEFPKEGPSILRIQQVVRGDSAAYFCASSLSRDVGYTFGSGTRLTVV.

This chain links TRBV2 with TRBJ2-7; unclear D gene. The V gene's germline CDR1 is SNHLY and CDR2 FYNNEI. V gave up 6 bases and J gave up 7 bases, with 13 bases separating them. The CDR3 has 12 amino acids. CDR3 coding DNA: TGTGCCAGCAGCGGCCCAGCGCGGGAGCAGTACTTC. Translating it yields CASSGPAREQYF. The full variable domain, with the rest looked up from reference TRBV2 and TRBJ2-7, is EPEVTQTPSHQVTQMGQEVILRCVPISNHLYFYWYRQILGQKVEFLVSFYNNEISEKSEIFDDQFSVERPDGSNFTLKIRSTKLEDSAMYFCASSGPAREQYFGPGTRLTVT.

The table lists this clonotype with many counts. The chain recombines TRBV12-3 or TRBV12-4 with TRBJ2-7; D not resolved. The CDR3 covers 12 residues. V lost 11 bases to trimming and J lost 6 bases, with 17 bases between them. DNA for the CDR3: TGTGCCTCTCTAGGGATCTCGGGCGAGCAGTACTTC. Protein sequence: CASLGISGEQYF.

This clonotype was detected many times. The genes are TRBV7-2 and TRBJ2-7; tentatively, D is TRBD2 (5 bases). V lost 1 base to trimming and J lost 3 bases, with 10 bases between them. This CDR3 spans 14 amino acids. Germline V gene data show CDR1 as SGHTA and CDR2 as FQGNSA. CDR3 in amino acids: CASSLGGKIYEQYF. The DNA for the CDR3 is TGTGCCAGCAGCTTAGGAGGGAAGATCTACGAGCAGTACTTC.

This clonotype was counted ten times or more. This chain uses TRBV28 with TRBJ2-7; a weak D match, TRBD1 (6 bases). The CDR3 is 19 amino acids. The V gene lost 6 bases and the J gene lost 2 bases, with 29 bases spanning the gap. Germline values: CDR1 MDHEN, CDR2 SYDVKM. The DNA of the CDR3 is TGTGCCAGCAGCCGTCCTTTCATTGATCCCGGACAGAGCCCCTACGAGCAGTACTTC. Its protein is CASSRPFIDPGQSPYEQYF.

This clonotype appeared a few times. This chain links TRBV11-3 with TRBJ1-3; 9 nucleotides align to TRBD1. Germline V gene lookup returns CDR1 SGHNT and CDR2 YENEEA. This CDR3 spans 18 amino acids. Unmatched junction bases numbered 17, after V lost 4 bases and J lost 7 bases. CDR3 DNA: TGTGCCAGCAGCTCACCCGGGACAGGGCAAGAGCCGTGGAACACCATATATTTT. As protein: CASSSPGTGQEPWNTIYF.